This T cell receptor (beta chain) was identified in a study of blood T cell repertoires in COVID-19. For the study at large: Acute-phase and convalescent COVID-19 samples originated in the United States, Italy and Spain. PBMCs, B-cell-depleted T cells, or T cells were the source of the cDNA or gDNA that made up the material.

Deletions cut 3 bases from V and 5 bases from J, with 14 bases between. Per the germline V gene, CDR1 is MNHEY and CDR2 is SMNVEV (reference sequence). This CDR3 has 14 residues. Methods used by the authors: By means of reference gene primer amplification, nucleated cell counts were estimated. The method was immunoSEQ multiplex PCR; TCRdb's version includes in-frame clones alone and lacks a portion of them. V and J calls plus clone size are reproduced from that table; the DNA served to infer D and trimming. Found here are fewer than 300,000 clones, 88% of them singletons; the top ten hold about 8.5%.

Specimen: peripheral blood. The chain employs TRBV27 and TRBJ2-7; a weak D match, TRBD2 (6 bases). The receptor comes from a man aged 18 to 30 with active or convalescent COVID-19. In DNA form, the CDR3 reads TGTGCCAGCAGTTTCGGGGGAAGGGCCCACGAGCAGTACTTC. Protein product: CASSFGGRAHEQYF.